This T cell receptor beta chain was sequenced in a study of T cell responses to AZD1222 COVID-19 vaccine. The study, taken as a whole, reports: Spike-specific TCR breadth rose after two AZD1222 doses, and depth rose as well.

In regard to this clone: Its specificity is unknown.

Some clones are missing from TCRdb's copy, which holds only in-frame ones; the method was immunoSEQ multiplex PCR. The sample consists of approximately 90,000 clones, roughly 90% of them appearing once. Sequences were derived from peripheral blood, sampled on day 0 of AZD1222 vaccination. This clonotype originated in an adult in good health.

CDR3 coding DNA: TGTGCCAGCAGCGGGGGGGGCTCATATAATTCACCCCTCCACTTT. It translates to CASSGGGSYNSPLHF. This rearrangement joins TRBV25-1 to TRBJ1-6; tentative D call: TRBD1 (6 bases). The CDR3 totals 15 residues. CDR1 is MGHDK, CDR2 SYGVNS, per germline. V shed 6 bases and J shed 4 bases, with 13 bases lying between them.